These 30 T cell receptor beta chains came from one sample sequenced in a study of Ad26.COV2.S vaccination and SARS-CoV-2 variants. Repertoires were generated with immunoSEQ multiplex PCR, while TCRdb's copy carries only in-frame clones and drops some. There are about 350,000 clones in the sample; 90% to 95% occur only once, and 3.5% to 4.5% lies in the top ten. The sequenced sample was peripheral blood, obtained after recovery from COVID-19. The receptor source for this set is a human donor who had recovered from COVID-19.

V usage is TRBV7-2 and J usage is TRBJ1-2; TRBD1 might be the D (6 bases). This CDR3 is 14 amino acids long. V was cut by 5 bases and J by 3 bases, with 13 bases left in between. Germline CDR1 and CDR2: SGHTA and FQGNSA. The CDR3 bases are TGTGCCAGCAGCCCCGGGGGGGGCGACTATGGCTACACCTTC. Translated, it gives CASSPGGGDYGYTF. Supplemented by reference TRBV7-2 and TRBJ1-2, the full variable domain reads GAGVSQSPSNKVTEKGKDVELRCDPISGHTALYWYRQSLGQGLEFLIYFQGNSAPDKSGLPSDRFSAERTGGSVSTLTIQRTQQEDSAVYLCASSPGGGDYGYTFGSGTRLTVV.

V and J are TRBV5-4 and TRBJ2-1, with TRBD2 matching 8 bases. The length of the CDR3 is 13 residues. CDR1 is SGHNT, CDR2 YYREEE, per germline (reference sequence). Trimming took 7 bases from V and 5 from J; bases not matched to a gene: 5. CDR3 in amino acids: CASGTSGNNEQFF. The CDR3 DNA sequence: TGTGCCAGCGGAACTAGCGGAAACAATGAGCAGTTCTTC.

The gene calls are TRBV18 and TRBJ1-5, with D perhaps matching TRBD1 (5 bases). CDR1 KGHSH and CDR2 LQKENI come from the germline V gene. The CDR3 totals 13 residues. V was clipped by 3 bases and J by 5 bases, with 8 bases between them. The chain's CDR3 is CASSPGTDQPQHF. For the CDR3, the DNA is TGTGCCAGCTCACCCGGGACGGATCAGCCCCAGCATTTT.

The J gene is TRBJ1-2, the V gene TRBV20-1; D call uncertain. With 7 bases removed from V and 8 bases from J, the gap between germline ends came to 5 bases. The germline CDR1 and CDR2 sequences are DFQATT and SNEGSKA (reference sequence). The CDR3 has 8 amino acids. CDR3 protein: CSVSGYTF. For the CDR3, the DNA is TGCAGTGTCTCCGGCTACACCTTC.

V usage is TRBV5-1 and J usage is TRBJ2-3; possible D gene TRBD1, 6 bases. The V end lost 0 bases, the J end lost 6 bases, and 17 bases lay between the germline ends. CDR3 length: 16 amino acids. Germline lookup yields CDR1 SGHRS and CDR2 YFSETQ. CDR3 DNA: TGCGCCAGCAGCTTGGCACAGGGTGGGGCAATCGATACGCAGTATTTT. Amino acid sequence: CASSLAQGGAIDTQYF.

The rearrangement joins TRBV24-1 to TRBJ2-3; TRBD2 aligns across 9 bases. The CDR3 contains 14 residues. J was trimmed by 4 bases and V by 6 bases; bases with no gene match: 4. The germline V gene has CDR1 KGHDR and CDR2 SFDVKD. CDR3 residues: CATSQGLASDTQYF. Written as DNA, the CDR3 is TGTGCCACCAGTCAGGGACTAGCTTCAGATACGCAGTATTTT.

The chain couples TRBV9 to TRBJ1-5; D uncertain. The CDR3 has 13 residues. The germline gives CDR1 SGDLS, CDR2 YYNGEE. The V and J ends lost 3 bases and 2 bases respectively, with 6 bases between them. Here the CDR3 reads CASSDSGNQPQHF. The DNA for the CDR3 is TGTGCCAGCAGCGATTCGGGCAATCAGCCCCAGCATTTT.

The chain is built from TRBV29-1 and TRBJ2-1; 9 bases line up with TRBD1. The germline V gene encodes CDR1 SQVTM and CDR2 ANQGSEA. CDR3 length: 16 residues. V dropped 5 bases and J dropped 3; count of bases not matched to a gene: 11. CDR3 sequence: CSVPSGTGSNYNEQFF. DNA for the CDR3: TGCAGCGTTCCTTCCGGGACAGGGAGTAACTACAATGAGCAGTTCTTC.

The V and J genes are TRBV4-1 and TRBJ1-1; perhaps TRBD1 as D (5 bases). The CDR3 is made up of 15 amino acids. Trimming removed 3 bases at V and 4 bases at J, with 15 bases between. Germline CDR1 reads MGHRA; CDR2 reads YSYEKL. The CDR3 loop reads CASSQGVFGTTEAFF. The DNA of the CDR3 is TGCGCCAGCAGCCAGGGGGTGTTTGGGACCACTGAAGCTTTCTTT.

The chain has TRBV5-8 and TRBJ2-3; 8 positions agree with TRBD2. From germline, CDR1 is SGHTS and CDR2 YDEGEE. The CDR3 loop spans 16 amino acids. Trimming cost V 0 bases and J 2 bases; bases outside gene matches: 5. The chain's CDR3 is CASSLGGSGATDTQYF. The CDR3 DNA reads TGTGCCAGCAGCTTGGGGGGTAGCGGGGCCACAGATACGCAGTATTTT. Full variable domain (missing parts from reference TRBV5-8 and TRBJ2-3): EAGVTQSPTHLIKTRGQQATLRCSPISGHTSVYWYQQALGLGLQFLLWYDEGEERNRGNFPPRFSGRQFPNYSSELNVNALELEDSALYLCASSLGGSGATDTQYFGPGTRLTVL.

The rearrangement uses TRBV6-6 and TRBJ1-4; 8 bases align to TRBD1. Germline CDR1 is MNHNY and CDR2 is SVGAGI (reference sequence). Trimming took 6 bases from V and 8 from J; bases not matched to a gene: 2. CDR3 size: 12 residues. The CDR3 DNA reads TGTGCCAGCAGGACAGGGGTCGAAAAACTGTTTTTT. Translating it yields CASRTGVEKLFF.

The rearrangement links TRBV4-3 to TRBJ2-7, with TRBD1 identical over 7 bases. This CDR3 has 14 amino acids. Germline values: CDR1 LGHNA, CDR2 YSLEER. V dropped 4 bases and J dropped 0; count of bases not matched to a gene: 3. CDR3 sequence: CASSPGTASYEQYF. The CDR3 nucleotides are TGCGCCAGCAGCCCTGGGACAGCCTCCTACGAGCAGTACTTC.

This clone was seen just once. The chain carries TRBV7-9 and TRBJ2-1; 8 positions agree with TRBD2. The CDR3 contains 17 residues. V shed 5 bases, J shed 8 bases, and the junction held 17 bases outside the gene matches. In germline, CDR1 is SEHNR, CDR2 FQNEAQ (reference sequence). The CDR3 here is CASSRPLSGGAEDEQFF. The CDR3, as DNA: TGTGCCAGCAGCCGCCCCCTCTCCGGGGGGGCCGAAGATGAGCAGTTCTTC.

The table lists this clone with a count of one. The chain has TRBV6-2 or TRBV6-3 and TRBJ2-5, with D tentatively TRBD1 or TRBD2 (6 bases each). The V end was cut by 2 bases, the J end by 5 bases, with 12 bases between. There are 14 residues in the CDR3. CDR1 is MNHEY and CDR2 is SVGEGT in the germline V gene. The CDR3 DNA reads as TGTGCCAGCAGTTACGGGGGGCTGGGTGAGACCCAGTACTTC. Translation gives CASSYGGLGETQYF.

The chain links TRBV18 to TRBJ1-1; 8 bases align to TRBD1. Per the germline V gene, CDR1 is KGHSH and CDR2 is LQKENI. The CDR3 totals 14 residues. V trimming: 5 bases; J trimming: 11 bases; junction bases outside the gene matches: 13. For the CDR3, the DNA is TGTGCCAGCTCAACCGGGACAGGTGGTTATGGTGCTTTCTTT. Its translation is CASSTGTGGYGAFF. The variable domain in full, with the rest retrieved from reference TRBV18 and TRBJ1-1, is NAGVMQNPRHLVRRRGQEARLRCSPMKGHSHVYWYRQLPEEGLKFMVYLQKENIIDESGMPKERFSAEFPKEGPSILRIQQVVRGDSAAYFCASSTGTGGYGAFFGQGTRLTVV.

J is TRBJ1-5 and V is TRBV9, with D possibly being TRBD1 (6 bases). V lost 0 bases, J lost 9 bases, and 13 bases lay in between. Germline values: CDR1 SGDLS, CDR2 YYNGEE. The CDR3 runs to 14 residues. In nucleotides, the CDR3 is TGTGCCAGCAGCGTAGCAGGGTTGGGGGCGCCCCAGCATTTT. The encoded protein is CASSVAGLGAPQHF. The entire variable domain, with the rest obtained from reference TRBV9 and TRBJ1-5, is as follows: DSGVTQTPKHLITATGQRVTLRCSPRSGDLSVYWYQQSLDQGLQFLIQYYNGEERAKGNILERFSAQQFPDLHSELNLSSLELGDSALYFCASSVAGLGAPQHFGDGTRLSIL.

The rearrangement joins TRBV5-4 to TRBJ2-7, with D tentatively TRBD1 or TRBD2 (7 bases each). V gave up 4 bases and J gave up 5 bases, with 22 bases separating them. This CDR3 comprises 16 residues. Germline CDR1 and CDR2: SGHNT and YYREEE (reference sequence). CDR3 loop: CASSPRGGFPRNEQYF. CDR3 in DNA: TGTGCCAGCAGCCCCAGGGGGGGGTTCCCCCGGAACGAGCAGTACTTC.

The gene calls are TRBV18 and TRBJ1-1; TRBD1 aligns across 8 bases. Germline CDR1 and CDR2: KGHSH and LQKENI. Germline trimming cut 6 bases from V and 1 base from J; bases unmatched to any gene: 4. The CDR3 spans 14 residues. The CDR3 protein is CASSPGGGNTEAFF. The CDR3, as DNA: TGTGCCAGCTCCCCAGGGGGCGGGAACACTGAAGCTTTCTTT.

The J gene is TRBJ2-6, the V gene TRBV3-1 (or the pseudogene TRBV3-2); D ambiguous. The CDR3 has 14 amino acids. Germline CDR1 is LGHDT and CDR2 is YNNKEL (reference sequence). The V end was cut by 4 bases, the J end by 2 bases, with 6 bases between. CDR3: CASSPRTGANVLTF. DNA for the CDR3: TGTGCCAGCAGCCCCCGGACTGGGGCCAACGTCCTGACTTTC.

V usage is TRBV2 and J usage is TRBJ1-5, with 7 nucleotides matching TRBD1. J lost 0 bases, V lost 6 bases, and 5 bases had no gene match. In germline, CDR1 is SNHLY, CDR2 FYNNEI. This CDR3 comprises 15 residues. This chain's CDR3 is CASRVDRFSNQPQHF. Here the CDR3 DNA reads TGTGCCAGCAGAGTGGACAGGTTTAGCAATCAGCCCCAGCATTTT. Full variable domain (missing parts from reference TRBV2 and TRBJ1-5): EPEVTQTPSHQVTQMGQEVILRCVPISNHLYFYWYRQILGQKVEFLVSFYNNEISEKSEIFDDQFSVERPDGSNFTLKIRSTKLEDSAMYFCASRVDRFSNQPQHFGDGTRLSIL.

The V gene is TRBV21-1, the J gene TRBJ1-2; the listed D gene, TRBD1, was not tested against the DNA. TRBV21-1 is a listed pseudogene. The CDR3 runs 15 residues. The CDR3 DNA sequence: TGTGCCAGCAGCAGCCAAGACAGGCCTAACTATGGCTACACCTTC. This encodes CASSSQDRPNYGYTF.

The CDR3 DNA reads as TGTGCCAGCAGTGAAATCGGGTTATCCTACAATGAGCAGTTCTTC. Its protein is CASSEIGLSYNEQFF. V gene TRBV2 combines with J gene TRBJ2-1; D is unresolved. This CDR3 has 15 residues. The V and J ends lost 2 bases and 1 base respectively, with 9 bases between them. Germline V gene sequence: CDR1 SNHLY, CDR2 FYNNEI. Drawing the rest from reference TRBV2 and TRBJ2-1, the complete variable domain is EPEVTQTPSHQVTQMGQEVILRCVPISNHLYFYWYRQILGQKVEFLVSFYNNEISEKSEIFDDQFSVERPDGSNFTLKIRSTKLEDSAMYFCASSEIGLSYNEQFFGPGTRLTVL.

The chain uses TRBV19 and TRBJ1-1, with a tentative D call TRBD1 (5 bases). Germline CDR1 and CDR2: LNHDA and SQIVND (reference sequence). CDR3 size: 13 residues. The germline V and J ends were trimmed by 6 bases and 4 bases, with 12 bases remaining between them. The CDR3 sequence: CASRLSGSTEAFF. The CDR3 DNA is TGTGCCAGTAGGTTATCAGGGAGCACTGAAGCTTTCTTT.

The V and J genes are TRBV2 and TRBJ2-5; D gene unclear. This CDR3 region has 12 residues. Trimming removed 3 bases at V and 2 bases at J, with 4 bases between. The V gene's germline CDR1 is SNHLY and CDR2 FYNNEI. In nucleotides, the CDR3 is TGTGCCAGCAGTGAGCAGCAAGAGACCCAGTACTTC. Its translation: CASSEQQETQYF. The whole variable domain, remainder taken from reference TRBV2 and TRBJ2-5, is EPEVTQTPSHQVTQMGQEVILRCVPISNHLYFYWYRQILGQKVEFLVSFYNNEISEKSEIFDDQFSVERPDGSNFTLKIRSTKLEDSAMYFCASSEQQETQYFGPGTRLLVL.

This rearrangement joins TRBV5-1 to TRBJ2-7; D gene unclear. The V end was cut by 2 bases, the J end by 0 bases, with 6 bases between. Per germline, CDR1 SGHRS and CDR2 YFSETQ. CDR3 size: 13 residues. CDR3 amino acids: CASSLDVSYEQYF. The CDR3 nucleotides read TGCGCCAGCAGCTTAGATGTCTCCTACGAGCAGTACTTC. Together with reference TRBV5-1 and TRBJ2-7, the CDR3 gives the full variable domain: KAGVTQTPRYLIKTRGQQVTLSCSPISGHRSVSWYQQTPGQGLQFLFEYFSETQRNKGNFPGRFSGRQFSNSRSEMNVSTLELGDSALYLCASSLDVSYEQYFGPGTRLTVT.

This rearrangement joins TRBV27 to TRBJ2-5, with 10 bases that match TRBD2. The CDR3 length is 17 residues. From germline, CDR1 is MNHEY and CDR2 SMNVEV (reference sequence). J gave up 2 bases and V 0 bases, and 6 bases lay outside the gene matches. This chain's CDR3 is CASSLSTDSGGQETQYF. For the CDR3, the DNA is TGTGCCAGCAGTTTATCGACAGATAGCGGGGGGCAAGAGACCCAGTACTTC.

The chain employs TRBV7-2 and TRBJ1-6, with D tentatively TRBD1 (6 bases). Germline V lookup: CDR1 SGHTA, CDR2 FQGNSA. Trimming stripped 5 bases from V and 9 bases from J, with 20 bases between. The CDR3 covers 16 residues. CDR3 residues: CASSPFSRGSGSPLHF. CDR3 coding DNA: TGTGCCAGCAGCCCTTTCTCCAGGGGAAGTGGTTCACCCCTCCACTTT.

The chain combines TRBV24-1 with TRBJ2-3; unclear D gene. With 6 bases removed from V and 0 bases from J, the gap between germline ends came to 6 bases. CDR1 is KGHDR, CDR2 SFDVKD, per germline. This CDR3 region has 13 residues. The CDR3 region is CATSQGSTDTQYF. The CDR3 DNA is TGTGCCACCAGTCAAGGGAGCACAGATACGCAGTATTTT.

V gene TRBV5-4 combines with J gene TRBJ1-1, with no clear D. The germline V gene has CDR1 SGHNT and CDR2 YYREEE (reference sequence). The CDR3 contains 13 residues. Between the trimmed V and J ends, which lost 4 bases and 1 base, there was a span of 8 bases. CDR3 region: CASSPEANTEAFF. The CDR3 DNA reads TGTGCCAGCAGCCCCGAGGCGAACACTGAAGCTTTCTTT.

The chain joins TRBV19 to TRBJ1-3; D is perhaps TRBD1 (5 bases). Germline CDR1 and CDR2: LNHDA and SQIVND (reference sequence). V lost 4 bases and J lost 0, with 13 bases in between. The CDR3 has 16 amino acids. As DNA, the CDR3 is TGTGCCAGTAGTAAAGGGGCAATCAGCTCTGGAAACACCATATATTTT. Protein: CASSKGAISSGNTIYF.